This is a list of T cell receptor beta chains from one sample in a study of chemoradiotherapy in HPV16-positive cancers. Method: immunoSEQ multiplex PCR; TCRdb's copy keeps in-frame clones and lacks some. The table shows over 5,000 clones, with 77% occurring only once. Specimen: tumor tissue, collected from a patient who underwent chemoradiotherapy. The receptor source for this set is a human donor with HPV-associated anogenital cancer. Both conserved end residues are part of each CDR3. The D gene is left open where the match is weak. Rows give clone size only sometimes, using once, few, many, or a class for an expanded clone.

TRBV2,TRBJ1-1,TRBD1,-,CASSGGTAPTEAFF,TGTGCCAGCAGTGGGGGGACAGCGCCAACTGAAGCTTTCTTT
TRBV2,TRBJ2-2,TRBD1,-,CASSDFPGGVGELFF,TGTGCCAGCAGTGATTTTCCAGGGGGAGTCGGGGAGCTGTTTTTT
TRBV11-2,TRBJ1-4,-,-,CASSLAASWSEKLFF,TGTGCCAGCAGCTTAGCGGCCAGCTGGAGTGAAAAACTGTTTTTT
TRBV29-1,TRBJ2-3,-,-,CSVEDGVRGGTDTQYF,TGCAGCGTTGAAGACGGGGTGAGGGGCGGCACAGATACGCAGTATTTT
TRBV18,TRBJ2-5,-,-,CASSLSLDRQETQYF,TGTGCCAGCTCACTTTCTCTGGACCGCCAAGAGACCCAGTACTTC
TRBV10-1,TRBJ2-1,-,-,CASSDESWQFF,TGCGCCAGCAGTGATGAGAGTTGGCAGTTCTTC
TRBV5-1,TRBJ2-7,-,-,CASRTQTGTYEQYF,TGCGCCAGCAGGACCCAGACAGGTACCTACGAGCAGTACTTC
TRBV10-3,TRBJ2-1,-,medium-sized,CAISGLEFYEQFF,TGTGCCATCAGTGGACTAGAGTTCTATGAGCAGTTCTTC
TRBV9,TRBJ1-6,-,-,CASSRDNNSPLHF,TGTGCCAGCAGCCGGGACAATAATTCACCCCTCCACTTT
TRBV7-9,TRBJ1-1,-,-,CASSLERVGAFF,TGTGCCAGCAGCTTAGAGAGGGTGGGAGCTTTCTTT
TRBV6-1,TRBJ2-6,TRBD1,-,CASSGTGGSGANVLTF,TGTGCCAGCAGTGGGACAGGGGGCTCTGGGGCCAACGTCCTGACTTTC
TRBV14,TRBJ2-1,-,large,CATRPGTHNEQFF,TGTGCCACCCGCCCCGGGACTCACAATGAGCAGTTCTTC
TRBV29-1,TRBJ1-1,TRBD1,once,CSAPGQVNTEAFF,TGCAGCGCCCCGGGACAGGTGAACACTGAAGCTTTCTTT
TRBV2,TRBJ2-1,-,-,CASSGQGPTFFNEQFF,TGTGCCAGCAGTGGTCAGGGGCCCACTTTCTTTAATGAGCAGTTCTTC
TRBV11-2,TRBJ2-1,-,-,CASSLNNEQFF,TGTGCCAGCAGCCTTAACAATGAGCAGTTCTTC
TRBV5-1,TRBJ1-1,-,-,CASSLGGLLFGDTEAFF,TGCGCCAGCAGCTTGGGGGGACTCTTGTTCGGGGACACTGAAGCTTTCTTT
TRBV11-2,TRBJ1-5,-,-,CASSRIEQGYSNQPQHF,TGTGCCAGCAGCCGAATAGAGCAGGGATATAGCAATCAGCCCCAGCATTTT
TRBV19,TRBJ2-7,-,-,CASAQGQLSYEQYF,TGTGCCAGTGCCCAAGGGCAACTCTCCTACGAGCAGTACTTC
TRBV9,TRBJ2-5,TRBD2,-,CASSEAGRGTQYF,TGTGCCAGCAGCGAAGCGGGAAGGGGGACCCAGTACTTC
TRBV2,TRBJ2-7,-,-,CASSARGNYEQYF,TGTGCCAGCAGTGCCCGCGGGAACTACGAGCAGTACTTC
TRBV5-1,TRBJ2-2,-,-,CASSPGTGGIVGELFF,TGCGCCAGCAGCCCAGGGACTGGGGGGATCGTGGGGGAGCTGTTTTTT
TRBV5-1,TRBJ2-1,TRBD2,few,CASKTGAGGDEQFF,TGCGCCAGCAAAACGGGGGCGGGAGGCGATGAGCAGTTCTTC
TRBV13,TRBJ2-5,-,-,CASSPQGVETQYF,TGTGCCAGCAGCCCCCAAGGAGTGGAGACCCAGTACTTC
TRBV27,TRBJ2-7,TRBD1,few,CASPAGLGQASYEQYF,TGTGCCAGCCCAGCCGGTTTAGGACAGGCCTCCTACGAGCAGTACTTC
TRBV7-2,TRBJ2-1,TRBD1,-,CASSLLTGGGHEQFF,TGTGCCAGCAGCTTATTGACAGGGGGCGGACATGAGCAGTTCTTC
TRBV6-1,TRBJ2-2,-,-,CASISRDTGELFF,TGTGCCAGCATTTCCAGGGACACCGGGGAGCTGTTTTTT
TRBV9,TRBJ1-2,-,-,CASSPTLQEWGYTF,TGTGCCAGCAGCCCGACGCTTCAGGAGTGGGGCTACACCTTC
TRBV7-2,TRBJ2-7,-,-,CASRGALLGEQYF,TGTGCCAGCAGGGGGGCCCTCTTGGGCGAGCAGTACTTC
TRBV10-3,TRBJ1-2,-,-,CAISDFESSNYGYTF,TGTGCCATCAGTGATTTCGAAAGCTCTAACTATGGCTACACCTTC
TRBV5-1,TRBJ2-7,-,once,CASSPDSDNSYEQYF,TGCGCCAGCAGCCCGGACTCGGACAACTCCTACGAGCAGTACTTC
TRBV10-3,TRBJ2-2,-,-,CAITTDWDTGELFF,TGTGCCATCACCACGGACTGGGACACCGGGGAGCTGTTTTTT
TRBV2,TRBJ2-2,-,-,CASSEWQGGGELFF,TGTGCCAGCAGTGAATGGCAGGGTGGGGGGGAGCTGTTTTTT
TRBV12-5,TRBJ2-7,TRBD1,-,CASGLVQGANEQYF,TGTGCTAGTGGTTTGGTACAGGGGGCTAATGAGCAGTACTTC
TRBV5-1,TRBJ1-5,-,few,CASSLTGLNGNQPQHF,TGCGCCAGCAGCTTGACAGGTCTTAACGGCAATCAGCCCCAGCATTTT
TRBV19,TRBJ2-7,TRBD2,-,CASRPGTSGYEQYF,TGTGCCAGTAGGCCCGGGACTAGCGGCTACGAGCAGTACTTC
TRBV27,TRBJ2-1,-,once,CASSLDWRYNEQFF,TGTGCCAGCAGTCTCGATTGGAGGTACAATGAGCAGTTCTTC
TRBV5-4,TRBJ2-7,-,-,CASSQDSNSYEQYF,TGTGCCAGCAGCCAGGACAGTAACTCCTACGAGCAGTACTTC
TRBV30,TRBJ1-3,TRBD1,-,CAWIASGGGNTIYF,TGTGCCTGGATTGCGTCAGGGGGTGGAAACACCATATATTTT
TRBV9,TRBJ2-2,-,-,CASSVVGAGELFF,TGTGCCAGCAGCGTAGTGGGGGCCGGGGAGCTGTTTTTT
TRBV4-2,TRBJ2-2,TRBD2,-,CASSQESSGAMNTGELFF,TGTGCCAGCAGCCAAGAGTCTAGCGGGGCTATGAACACCGGGGAGCTGTTTTTT
TRBV6-5,TRBJ2-2,-,-,CASRVRNTGELFF,TGTGCCAGCAGGGTTCGGAACACCGGGGAGCTGTTTTTT
TRBV11-2,TRBJ2-1,-,few,CASSFGGYEQFF,TGTGCCAGCAGCTTTGGAGGATATGAGCAGTTCTTC
TRBV11-2,TRBJ2-5,-,-,CASSFPGSETQYF,TGTGCCAGCAGCTTCCCGGGGTCGGAGACCCAGTACTTC
TRBV5-4,TRBJ1-2,-,once,CASSLSGPAGVYGYTF,TGTGCCAGCAGCTTATCCGGACCCGCCGGTGTCTATGGCTACACCTTC
TRBV13,TRBJ1-2,TRBD1,-,CASSWDRGGGYTF,TGTGCCAGCAGCTGGGACAGGGGGGGCGGCTACACCTTC
TRBV6-5,TRBJ2-1,TRBD1,-,CASSYSRTGAYNEQFF,TGTGCCAGCAGTTACTCCAGGACAGGGGCCTACAATGAGCAGTTCTTC